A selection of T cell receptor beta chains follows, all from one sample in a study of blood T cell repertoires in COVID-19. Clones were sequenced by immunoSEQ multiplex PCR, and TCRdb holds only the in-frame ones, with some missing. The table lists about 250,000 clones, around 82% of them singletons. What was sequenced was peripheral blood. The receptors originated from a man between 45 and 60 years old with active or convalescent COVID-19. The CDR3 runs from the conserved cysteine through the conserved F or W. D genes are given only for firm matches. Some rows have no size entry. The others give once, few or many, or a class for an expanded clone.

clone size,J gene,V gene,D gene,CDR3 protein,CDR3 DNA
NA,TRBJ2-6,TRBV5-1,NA,CASSLVGSSGANVLTF,TGCGCCAGCAGCTTGGTCGGGAGCTCTGGGGCCAACGTCCTGACTTTC
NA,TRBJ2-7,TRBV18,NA,CASSPGGQVYEQYF,TGTGCCAGCTCACCGGGAGGCCAGGTCTACGAGCAGTACTTC
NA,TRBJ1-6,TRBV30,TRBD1,CATGSSYNSPLHF,TGTGCGACAGGGAGCTCCTATAATTCACCCCTCCACTTT
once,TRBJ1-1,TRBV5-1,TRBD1,CASSLTRGERMNTEAFF,TGCGCCAGCAGCCTCACCAGGGGGGAAAGAATGAACACTGAAGCTTTCTTT
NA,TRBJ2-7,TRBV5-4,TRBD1,CASSDRTGGTPYEQYF,TGTGCCAGCAGCGACCGGACAGGGGGAACTCCCTACGAGCAGTACTTC
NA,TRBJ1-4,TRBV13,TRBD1,CASSLGTGGIEKLFF,TGTGCCAGCAGCTTAGGGACAGGGGGGATTGAAAAACTGTTTTTT
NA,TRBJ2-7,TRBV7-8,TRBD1,CASSLLGTGGNEQYF,TGTGCCAGCAGCTTACTCGGGACAGGGGGCAACGAGCAGTACTTC
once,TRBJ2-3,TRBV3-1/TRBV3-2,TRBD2,CASSHRQRGSTDTQYF,TGTGCCAGCAGCCACCGTCAGCGGGGGAGCACAGATACGCAGTATTTT
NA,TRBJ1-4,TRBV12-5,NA,CASGMRGEKLFF,TGTGCTAGTGGGATGAGAGGGGAAAAACTGTTTTTT
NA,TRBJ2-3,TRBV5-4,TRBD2,CASSLEGTTYTDTQYF,TGTGCCAGCAGCTTGGAAGGGACTACTTACACAGATACGCAGTATTTT
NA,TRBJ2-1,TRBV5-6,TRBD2,CASSLLAGALNEQFF,TGTGCCAGCAGCTTGCTAGCGGGGGCCCTCAATGAGCAGTTCTTC
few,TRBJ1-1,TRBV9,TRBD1,CASSSRQGTVGAFF,TGTGCCAGCAGCTCTAGACAGGGGACGGTGGGTGCTTTCTTT
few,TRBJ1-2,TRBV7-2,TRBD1,CASTETGGGYGYTF,TGTGCCAGCACCGAAACAGGGGGGGGCTATGGCTACACCTTC
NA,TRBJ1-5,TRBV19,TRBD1,CASSIDDRAGQPQHF,TGTGCCAGTAGTATCGATGACAGGGCGGGACAGCCCCAGCATTTT
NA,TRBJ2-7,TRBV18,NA,CASSPPLTVYEQYF,TGTGCCAGCTCACCACCCTTGACAGTCTACGAGCAGTACTTC
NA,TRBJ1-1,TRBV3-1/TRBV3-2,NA,CASSAMGQGEAFF,TGTGCCAGCAGCGCAATGGGTCAGGGAGAAGCTTTCTTT
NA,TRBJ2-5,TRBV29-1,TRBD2,CSVARLAMLQETQYF,TGCAGCGTTGCTAGACTAGCTATGCTTCAAGAGACCCAGTACTTC
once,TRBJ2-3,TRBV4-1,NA,CASSLPLGALTPTDTQYF,TGCGCCAGCAGCCTACCCCTTGGGGCGCTCACGCCCACAGATACGCAGTATTTT
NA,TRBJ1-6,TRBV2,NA,CASSEGASYNSPLHF,TGTGCCAGCAGTGAAGGGGCGTCCTATAATTCACCCCTCCACTTT
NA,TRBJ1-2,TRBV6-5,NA,CASEAPAEGYTF,TGTGCCAGCGAAGCCCCCGCGGAAGGCTACACCTTC
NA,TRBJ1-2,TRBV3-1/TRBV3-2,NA,CASSLSQRSYTF,TGTGCCAGCAGCCTTTCGCAGAGGTCCTACACCTTC
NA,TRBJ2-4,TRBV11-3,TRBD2,CASSSRTSGVGGDIQYF,TGTGCCAGCAGCTCGCGGACTAGCGGGGTGGGGGGGGACATTCAGTACTTC
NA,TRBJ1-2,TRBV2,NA,CASSERSSHSSYTF,TGTGCCAGCAGTGAACGGAGCTCCCATAGTTCCTACACCTTC
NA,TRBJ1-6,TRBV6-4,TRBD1,CASSTTGGNSPLHF,TGTGCCAGCAGCACTACAGGGGGCAATTCACCCCTCCACTTT
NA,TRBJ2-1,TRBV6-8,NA,CASTSGVGVEQFF,TGTGCCAGCACCTCAGGGGTTGGGGTTGAGCAGTTCTTC
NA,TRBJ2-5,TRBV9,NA,CASTVGQEQETQYF,TGTGCCAGCACCGTGGGCCAGGAACAAGAGACCCAGTACTTC
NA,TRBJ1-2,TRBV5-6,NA,CASRYQGGHYGYTF,TGTGCCAGCAGATATCAGGGAGGGCACTATGGCTACACCTTC
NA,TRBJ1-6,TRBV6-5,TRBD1,CASSSTGQVNSPLHF,TGTGCCAGCAGTTCGACGGGACAGGTTAATTCACCCCTCCACTTT
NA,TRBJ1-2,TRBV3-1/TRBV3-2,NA,CASSQAQMRAYGYTF,TGTGCCAGCAGCCAAGCTCAGATGAGGGCCTATGGCTACACCTTC
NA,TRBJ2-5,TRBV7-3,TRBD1,CASSSGQGARETQYF,TGTGCCAGCAGCTCAGGACAGGGGGCTCGGGAGACCCAGTACTTC
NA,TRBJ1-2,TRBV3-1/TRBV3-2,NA,CASSQGPPRGGNYGYTF,TGTGCCAGCAGCCAAGGGCCCCCCCGGGGTGGGAACTATGGCTACACCTTC
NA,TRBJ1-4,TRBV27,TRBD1,CASSLGTGSEKLFF,TGTGCCAGCAGTCTAGGGACAGGGTCAGAAAAACTGTTTTTT
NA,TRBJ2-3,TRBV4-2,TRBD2,CASAPTSAGGLRDTQYF,TGTGCCAGCGCCCCTACGTCAGCGGGGGGGCTCAGAGATACGCAGTATTTT
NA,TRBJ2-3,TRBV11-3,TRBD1,CASSRGTVGDTQYF,TGTGCCAGCAGCCGAGGGACAGTTGGAGATACGCAGTATTTT
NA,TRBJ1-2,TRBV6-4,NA,CASSESGTHGYTF,TGTGCCAGCAGTGAGTCGGGGACTCATGGCTACACCTTC
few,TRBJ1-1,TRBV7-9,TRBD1,CASSPTGVLLAFF,TGTGCCAGCAGTCCCACAGGGGTCCTCTTGGCTTTCTTT
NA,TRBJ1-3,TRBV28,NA,CASSLNGRGTDTIYF,TGTGCCAGCAGTTTGAACGGCAGGGGAACAGACACCATATATTTT
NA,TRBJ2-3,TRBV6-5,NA,CASSQWQSTDTQYF,TGTGCCAGCAGTCAGTGGCAAAGCACAGATACGCAGTATTTT
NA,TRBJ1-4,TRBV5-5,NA,CASSPQGEKLFF,TGTGCCAGCAGTCCCCAGGGTGAAAAACTGTTTTTT
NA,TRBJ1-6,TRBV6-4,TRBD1,CASSGDRRDSPLHF,TGTGCCAGCAGTGGGGACAGGAGAGATTCACCCCTCCACTTT
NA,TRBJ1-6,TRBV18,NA,CASSSGGWEMALHF,TGTGCCAGCTCATCCGGGGGATGGGAGATGGCCCTCCACTTT
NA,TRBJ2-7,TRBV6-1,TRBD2,CASSEYRTSSYEQYF,TGTGCCAGCAGTGAATACAGGACTAGCTCCTACGAGCAGTACTTC
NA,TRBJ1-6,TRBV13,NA,CASSLGRGNSPLHF,TGTGCCAGCAGCTTAGGGAGGGGGAATTCACCCCTCCACTTT
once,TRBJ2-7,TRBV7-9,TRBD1,CASSRWQTGRIHEQYF,TGTGCCAGCAGCCGATGGCAGACAGGGCGAATCCACGAGCAGTACTTC
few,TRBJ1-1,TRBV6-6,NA,CASSYMRPGNTEAFF,TGTGCCAGCAGTTACATGAGGCCCGGGAACACTGAAGCTTTCTTT
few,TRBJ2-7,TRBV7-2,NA,CASSLRDEQYF,TGTGCCAGCAGCTTACGAGACGAGCAGTACTTC